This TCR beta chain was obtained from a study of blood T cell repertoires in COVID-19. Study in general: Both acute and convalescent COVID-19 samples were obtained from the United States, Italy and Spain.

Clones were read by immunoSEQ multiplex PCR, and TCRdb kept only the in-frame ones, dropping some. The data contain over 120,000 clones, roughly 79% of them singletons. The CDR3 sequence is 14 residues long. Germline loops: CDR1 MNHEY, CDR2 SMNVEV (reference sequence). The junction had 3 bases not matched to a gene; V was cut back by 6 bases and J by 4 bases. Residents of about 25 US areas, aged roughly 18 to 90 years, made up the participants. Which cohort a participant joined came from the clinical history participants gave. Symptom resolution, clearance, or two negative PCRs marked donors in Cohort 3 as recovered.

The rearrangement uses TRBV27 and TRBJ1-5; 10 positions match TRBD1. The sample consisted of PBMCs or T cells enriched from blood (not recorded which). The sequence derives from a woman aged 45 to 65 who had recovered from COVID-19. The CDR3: CASRPGQGNQPQHF. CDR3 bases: TGTGCCAGCAGACCGGGACAGGGGAATCAGCCCCAGCATTTT.